Listed below are T cell receptor beta chains from one sample, sequenced in a study of blood T cell repertoires in COVID-19. Method: immunoSEQ multiplex PCR; TCRdb's copy keeps in-frame clones and lacks some. Of roughly 400,000 clones listed, more than 80% are singletons. Sequenced sample: PBMCs or T cells enriched from blood (not recorded which). The receptors shown here come from a man aged 25 to 40 who had recovered from COVID-19. CDR3s include the opening cysteine and the closing phenylalanine or tryptophan. D genes are given only for firm matches. Size values are once, few and many counts, or a class for expanded clones, and some rows have none.

TRBV11-2	TRBD2	.	TRBJ2-1	CASSPLTSGSSYNEQFF	TGTGCCAGCAGCCCTCTAACTAGCGGGAGCTCCTACAATGAGCAGTTCTTC
TRBV12-3/TRBV12-4	.	.	TRBJ1-3	CASSFLSTIYF	TGTGCCAGCAGTTTCTTATCCACCATATATTTT
TRBV5-1	.	once	TRBJ2-3	CASSLTSGTDTQYF	TGCGCCAGCAGCTTAACTAGTGGAACAGATACGCAGTATTTT
TRBV11-2	TRBD2	once	TRBJ2-7	CASSFMGAGGVWEQYF	TGTGCCAGCAGCTTCATGGGGGCGGGAGGTGTTTGGGAGCAGTACTTC
TRBV7-3	.	.	TRBJ1-1	CASSSSNTEAFF	TGTGCCAGCAGCTCCTCGAACACTGAAGCTTTCTTT
TRBV6-5	.	once	TRBJ2-5	CASSYNSIETQYF	TGTGCCAGCAGTTATAACTCTATAGAGACCCAGTACTTC
TRBV2	.	.	TRBJ1-5	CASSSSLSNQPQHF	TGTGCCAGCAGTTCTAGTCTTAGCAATCAGCCCCAGCATTTT
TRBV5-1	.	.	TRBJ1-1	CASSANLGGARGTEAFF	TGCGCCAGCAGCGCAAACCTCGGGGGGGCGAGGGGCACTGAAGCTTTCTTT
TRBV30	.	.	TRBJ1-3	CAWSGPGTGSGNTIYF	TGTGCCTGGAGTGGGCCGGGGACTGGCTCTGGAAACACCATATATTTT
TRBV6-5	TRBD2	.	TRBJ2-1	CASSFSGRAKEQFF	TGTGCCAGCAGTTTTAGCGGGAGGGCAAAAGAGCAGTTCTTC
TRBV7-9	TRBD2	.	TRBJ2-7	CASSLEGSGTYEQYF	TGTGCCAGCAGCTTAGAAGGCAGCGGGACCTACGAGCAGTACTTC
TRBV5-6	.	.	TRBJ2-7	CASSLEIGVSYEQYF	TGTGCCAGCAGCTTGGAAATCGGGGTCTCCTACGAGCAGTACTTC
TRBV27	.	few	TRBJ1-5	CASSSGLQPQHF	TGTGCCAGCAGTTCAGGGCTCCAGCCCCAGCATTTT
TRBV7-6	TRBD2	.	TRBJ2-5	CASSPRLAGGGETQYF	TGTGCCAGCAGCCCGAGACTAGCGGGAGGAGGAGAGACCCAGTACTTC
TRBV4-2	TRBD1	.	TRBJ1-4	CASSQAGTEYEKLFF	TGTGCCAGCAGCCAAGCCGGGACAGAATATGAAAAACTGTTTTTT
TRBV19	.	.	TRBJ2-7	CASSIADSSYEQYF	TGTGCCAGTAGTATTGCTGACAGCTCCTACGAGCAGTACTTC
TRBV11-3	.	few	TRBJ2-7	CASSLVAGGEQYF	TGTGCCAGCAGCTTAGTAGCCGGTGGCGAGCAGTACTTC
TRBV5-5	.	.	TRBJ2-7	CASSLGLDSLYEQYF	TGTGCCAGCAGCTTGGGGCTTGACAGTCTCTACGAGCAGTACTTC
TRBV19	TRBD1	.	TRBJ1-2	CASSPQGAVGGYTF	TGTGCCAGTAGTCCTCAGGGGGCTGTAGGTGGCTACACCTTC
TRBV18	.	.	TRBJ1-3	CASSEISGNTIYF	TGTGCCAGCTCAGAGATCTCTGGAAACACCATATATTTT
TRBV15	.	once	TRBJ2-2	CATSTRQTNTGELFF	TGTGCCACCAGCACGCGACAGACGAACACCGGGGAGCTGTTTTTT
TRBV3-1/TRBV3-2	.	.	TRBJ2-1	CASSQGDPSDEQFF	TGTGCCAGCAGCCAAGGAGATCCTAGCGATGAGCAGTTCTTC
TRBV18	TRBD1	.	TRBJ1-5	CASSLGTGSGQPQHF	TGTGCCAGCTCACTCGGGACAGGGTCGGGTCAGCCCCAGCATTTT
TRBV29-1	TRBD1	.	TRBJ1-3	CSGGQVKPGNTIYF	TGCAGCGGGGGACAGGTTAAACCTGGAAACACCATATATTTT
TRBV14	TRBD1	.	TRBJ2-7	CASSQLSGQGRYEQYF	TGTGCCAGCAGCCAGCTTTCGGGACAGGGTCGTTACGAGCAGTACTTC
TRBV10-1	.	.	TRBJ2-1	CASNADSSYNEQFF	TGCGCCAGCAATGCCGACAGCTCCTACAATGAGCAGTTCTTC
TRBV2	TRBD1	.	TRBJ2-7	CARVRDRGLCLSYEQYF	TGTGCCAGGGTCCGGGACAGGGGGCTTTGTCTCTCCTACGAGCAGTACTTC
TRBV28	TRBD1	.	TRBJ1-6	CASSRQGATYNSPLHF	TGTGCCAGCAGTCGGCAGGGGGCAACCTATAATTCACCCCTCCACTTT
TRBV11-2	.	.	TRBJ1-1	CASSLAAGLNTEAFF	TGTGCCAGCAGCTTAGCGGCAGGGCTCAACACTGAAGCTTTCTTT
TRBV11-2	.	.	TRBJ1-2	CASSLVTNYGYTF	TGTGCCAGCAGCTTAGTTACAAACTATGGCTACACCTTC
TRBV14	TRBD2	.	TRBJ2-1	CASSPGTSVNEQFF	TGTGCCAGCAGCCCCGGGACTAGCGTGAATGAGCAGTTCTTC
TRBV19	.	.	TRBJ1-4	CASSKGGEREKLFF	TGTGCCAGTAGTAAGGGAGGGGAACGCGAAAAACTGTTTTTT
TRBV12-3/TRBV12-4	.	.	TRBJ1-2	CASSSRQEDGYTF	TGTGCCAGCAGTTCCCGACAGGAAGATGGCTACACCTTC
TRBV9	TRBD2	once	TRBJ2-1	CASSVSGGSSYNEQFF	TGTGCCAGCAGCGTCTCGGGAGGGAGCTCCTACAATGAGCAGTTCTTC
TRBV19	.	.	TRBJ2-5	CASSSNLIAGVGETQYF	TGTGCCAGTAGTTCCAACCTCATCGCCGGGGTTGGAGAGACCCAGTACTTC
TRBV28	.	.	TRBJ1-5	CASSLSGGLNQPQHF	TGTGCCAGCAGTTTATCTGGAGGGTTAAACCAGCCCCAGCATTTT
TRBV4-1	.	.	TRBJ2-7	CASSPPWGSSAYEQYF	TGCGCCAGCAGCCCCCCTTGGGGCTCCTCCGCCTACGAGCAGTACTTC
TRBV7-6	.	.	TRBJ2-1	CASSLDLSSYNEQFF	TGTGCCAGCAGCCTAGACCTGAGCTCCTACAATGAGCAGTTCTTC
TRBV19	.	.	TRBJ1-5	CASGNRDQPQHF	TGTGCCAGTGGTAACAGGGATCAGCCCCAGCATTTT
TRBV30	.	.	TRBJ2-3	CAWSVVGGMLYF	TGTGCCTGGAGTGTAGTGGGCGGGATGCTGTATTTT
TRBV9	TRBD2	once	TRBJ2-5	CASSPGLAGVIVETQYF	TGTGCCAGCAGCCCGGGACTAGCGGGAGTAATCGTAGAGACCCAGTACTTC
TRBV28	TRBD1	once	TRBJ1-2	CASSSGGLDRNYGYTF	TGTGCCAGCAGTTCCGGGGGCCTGGACAGGAACTATGGCTACACCTTC
TRBV28	.	.	TRBJ1-2	CASSLWGGYSYGYTF	TGTGCCAGCAGTCTTTGGGGGGGCTATAGCTATGGCTACACCTTC
TRBV19	.	.	TRBJ2-7	CASSIRAGWWEQYF	TGTGCCAGTAGTATCCGGGCGGGATGGTGGGAGCAGTACTTC
TRBV21-1	.	.	TRBJ2-1	CASSKSEASGSHNEQFF	TGTGCCAGCAGCAAATCTGAGGCTAGCGGGAGTCACAATGAGCAGTTCTTC
TRBV12-5	TRBD1	.	TRBJ2-3	CASSFLPSEGAISGTDTQYF	TGTGCTAGTTCCTTCCTTCCTTCCGAGGGGGCGATTAGTGGCACAGATACGCAGTATTTT
TRBV2	.	.	TRBJ2-7	CASSEGFRRISYEQYF	TGTGCCAGCAGTGAAGGGTTCCGGCGGATATCCTACGAGCAGTACTTC
TRBV28	TRBD2	once	TRBJ2-7	CASSTSGETYEQYF	TGTGCCAGCAGCACTAGCGGGGAGACCTACGAGCAGTACTTC
TRBV7-2	TRBD2	.	TRBJ2-3	CASGKSGVARGTDTQYF	TGTGCCAGCGGCAAAAGCGGGGTGGCGCGAGGGACAGATACGCAGTATTTT
TRBV6-5	.	few	TRBJ2-5	CASSYPSGAQYF	TGTGCCAGCAGTTACCCCTCCGGGGCCCAGTACTTC
TRBV24-1	.	.	TRBJ2-1	CATSDFGQGLYNEQFF	TGTGCCACCAGTGATTTCGGTCAGGGGCTCTACAATGAGCAGTTCTTC
TRBV29-1	TRBD1	.	TRBJ2-7	CSVGPGQQAYEQYF	TGCAGCGTTGGCCCGGGACAGCAAGCGTACGAGCAGTACTTC
TRBV19	TRBD1	.	TRBJ1-5	CATEAGTGGNQPQHF	TGTGCCACCGAAGCCGGGACAGGGGGCAATCAGCCCCAGCATTTT
TRBV7-6	.	.	TRBJ2-2	CASSLLDSNTGELFF	TGTGCCAGCAGCTTACTAGACTCAAACACCGGGGAGCTGTTTTTT
TRBV18	TRBD1	.	TRBJ2-7	CASSAQDRRYEQYF	TGTGCCAGCTCGGCTCAGGACAGGCGTTACGAGCAGTACTTC
TRBV24-1	TRBD1	.	TRBJ1-2	CATSGPSTGNYGYTF	TGTGCCACCAGTGGCCCCTCGACAGGGAACTATGGCTACACCTTC
TRBV6-7	TRBD2	.	TRBJ2-5	CASSYSSGTYQETQYF	TGTGCCAGCAGTTACTCTAGCGGGACGTACCAAGAGACCCAGTACTTC
TRBV6-5	.	.	TRBJ2-2	CASRGGGTGELFF	TGTGCCAGCCGAGGGGGGGGCACCGGGGAGCTGTTTTTT
TRBV6-1	.	.	TRBJ1-2	CASSEAPGSAIYGYTF	TGTGCCAGCAGTGAAGCTCCGGGATCTGCGATCTATGGCTACACCTTC
TRBV24-1	TRBD2	.	TRBJ2-7	CATSEATSGTGEQYF	TGTGCCACCAGTGAAGCCACTAGCGGGACAGGCGAGCAGTACTTC